The clone carrying this T cell receptor (beta chain) was counted only a few times. Germline trimming cut 1 base from V and 0 bases from J; bases unmatched to any gene: 8. The CDR3 totals 17 residues. Germline CDR1 is LGHNA and CDR2 is YNFKEQ. A single record per CDR3 protein comes from TCRdb applying MiXCR to the RT-PCR reads. Here the sample spans approximately 720,000 distinct CDR3 sequences, 13% to 15% being singletons. The sample consisted of memory CD4+ T cells from blood. The chain has TRBV4-2 and TRBJ1-1; 7 bases are shared with TRBD1. This TCR derives from a female donor in good health, serving as a healthy control. CDR3 DNA: TGTGCCAGCAGCCAAGGACAGGGATTTTTTATGAACACTGAAGCTTTCTTT. Amino acids: CASSQGQGFFMNTEAFF.